This paragraph reports one TCR beta chain. Trimming cost V 5 bases and J 2 bases; bases outside gene matches: 8. CDR3 length equals 18 residues. Germline CDR1 is SGHVS and CDR2 is FQNEAQ. This sample was taken from a study of shared clonotypes between healthy human individuals. Naive CD8 cells lacked CD45RO and underwent positive selection for CCR7, leaving out terminally differentiated effector memory CD45RA+ cells. Donors were Caucasian adults residing in Nashville, Tennessee, USA. The authors distributed each subset's genomic DNA evenly over several immunoSEQ plates. Replicate PCRs from sorted subsets contained roughly 200 ng DNA, which is 31,000 or so T cell genomes. In the original workflow: Junction-only immunoSEQ sequences carried no quality scores, so filtering differed. The assay was immunoSEQ multiplex PCR, and TCRdb's table has in-frame clones only and misses some. Clone size and the V and J calls come from that table; the DNA yielded D and trimming. The table records some 2,000,000 clones, over 85% of them present only once.

The chain employs TRBV7-8 and TRBJ2-1; 14 bases are shared with TRBD2. The sequence was collected from a man younger than 30 in good health. Sequencing used naive CD8+ T cells sorted from blood. The CDR3 is CASSPGLAGGGAYNEQFF. CDR3 sequence (DNA): TGTGCCAGCAGCCCCGGACTAGCGGGAGGAGGAGCCTACAATGAGCAGTTCTTC.